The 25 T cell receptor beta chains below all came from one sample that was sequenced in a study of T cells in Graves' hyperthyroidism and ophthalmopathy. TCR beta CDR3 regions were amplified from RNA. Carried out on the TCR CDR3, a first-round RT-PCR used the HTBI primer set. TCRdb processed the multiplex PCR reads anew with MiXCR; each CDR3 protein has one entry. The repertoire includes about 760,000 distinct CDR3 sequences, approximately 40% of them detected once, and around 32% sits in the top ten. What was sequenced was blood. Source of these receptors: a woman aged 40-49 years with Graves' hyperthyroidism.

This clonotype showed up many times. CDR3 sequence (DNA): TGCAGTGCTAGAGATCAGGGGACCTACGAGCAGTACTTC. As protein: CSARDQGTYEQYF. The J gene is TRBJ2-7, the V gene TRBV20-1; a weak D match, TRBD1 (6 bases). Trimming removed 0 bases from V and 2 bases from J, with 8 bases in between. Looked up from germline, CDR1 is DFQATT and CDR2 is SNEGSKA (reference sequence). The CDR3 sequence is 13 residues long.

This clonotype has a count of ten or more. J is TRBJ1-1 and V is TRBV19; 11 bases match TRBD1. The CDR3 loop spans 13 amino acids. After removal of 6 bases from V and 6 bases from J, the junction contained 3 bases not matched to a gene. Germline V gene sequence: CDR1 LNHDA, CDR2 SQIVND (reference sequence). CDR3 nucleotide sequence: TGTGCCAGTAGGGGGACAGGGGGTGCTGAAGCTTTCTTT. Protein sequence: CASRGTGGAEAFF.

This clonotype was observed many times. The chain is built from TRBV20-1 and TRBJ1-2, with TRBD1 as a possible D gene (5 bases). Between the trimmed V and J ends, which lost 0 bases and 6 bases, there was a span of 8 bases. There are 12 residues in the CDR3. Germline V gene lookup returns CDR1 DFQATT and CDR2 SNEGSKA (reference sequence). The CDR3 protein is CSARDGADGYTF. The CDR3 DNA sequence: TGCAGTGCTAGAGATGGGGCGGATGGCTACACCTTC.

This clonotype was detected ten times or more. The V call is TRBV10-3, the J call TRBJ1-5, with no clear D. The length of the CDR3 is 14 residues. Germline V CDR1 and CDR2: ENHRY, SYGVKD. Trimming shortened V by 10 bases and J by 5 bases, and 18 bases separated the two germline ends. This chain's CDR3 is CASSPAARDQPQHF. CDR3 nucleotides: TGTGCCAGCTCCCCGGCAGCCCGTGATCAGCCCCAGCATTTT.

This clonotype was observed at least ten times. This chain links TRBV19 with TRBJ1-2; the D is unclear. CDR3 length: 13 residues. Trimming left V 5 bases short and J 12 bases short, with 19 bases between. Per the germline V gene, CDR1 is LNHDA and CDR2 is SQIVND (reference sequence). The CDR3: CASSPLDGVWNTF. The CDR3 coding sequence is TGTGCCAGTAGTCCCCTCGATGGGGTTTGGAACACCTTC.

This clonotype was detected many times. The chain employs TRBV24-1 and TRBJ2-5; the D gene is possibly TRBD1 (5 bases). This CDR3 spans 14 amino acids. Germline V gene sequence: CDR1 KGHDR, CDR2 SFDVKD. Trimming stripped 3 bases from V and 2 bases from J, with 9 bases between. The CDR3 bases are TGTGCCACCAGTGATCCAGGGTTTCAAGAGACCCAGTACTTC. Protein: CATSDPGFQETQYF.

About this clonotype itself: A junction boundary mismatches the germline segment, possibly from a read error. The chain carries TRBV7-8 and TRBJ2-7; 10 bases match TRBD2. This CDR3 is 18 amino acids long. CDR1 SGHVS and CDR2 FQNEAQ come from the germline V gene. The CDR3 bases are TGCGCCAGCAGCCATCCCCCAGGGCTAGCGGGGGAATCCTACGAGCAGTACTTC. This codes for CASSHPPGLAGESYEQYF.

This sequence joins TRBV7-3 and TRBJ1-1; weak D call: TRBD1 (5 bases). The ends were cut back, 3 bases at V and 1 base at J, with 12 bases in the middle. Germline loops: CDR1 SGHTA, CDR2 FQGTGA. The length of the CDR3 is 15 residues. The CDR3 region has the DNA TGTGCCAGCAGCTTCGATGACAGCGAGAACACTGAAGCTTTCTTT. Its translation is CASSFDDSENTEAFF.

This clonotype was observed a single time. CDR3 DNA sequence: TGCAGTGCTACGCCCTGGGACAGCCTCTATGGCTACACCTTC. Its protein product is CSATPWDSLYGYTF. The rearrangement uses TRBV20-1 and TRBJ1-2; TRBD1 aligns across 7 bases. Germline trimming cut 4 bases from V and 4 bases from J; bases unmatched to any gene: 9. The CDR3 runs 14 residues. Germline assignment: CDR1 DFQATT and CDR2 SNEGSKA (reference sequence).

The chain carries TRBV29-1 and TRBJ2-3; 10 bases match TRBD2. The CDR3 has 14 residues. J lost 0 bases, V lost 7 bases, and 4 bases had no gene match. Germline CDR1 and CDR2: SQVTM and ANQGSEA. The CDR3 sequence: CSDQRGGSTDTQYF. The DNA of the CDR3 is TGCAGCGACCAGCGGGGGGGAAGCACAGATACGCAGTATTTT.

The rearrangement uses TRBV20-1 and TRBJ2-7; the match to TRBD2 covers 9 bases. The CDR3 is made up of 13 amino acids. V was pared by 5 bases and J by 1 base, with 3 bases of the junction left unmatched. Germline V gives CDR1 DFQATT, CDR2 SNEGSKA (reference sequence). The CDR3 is CSALAGASYEQYF. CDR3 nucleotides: TGCAGTGCTTTAGCGGGAGCTTCCTACGAGCAGTACTTC.

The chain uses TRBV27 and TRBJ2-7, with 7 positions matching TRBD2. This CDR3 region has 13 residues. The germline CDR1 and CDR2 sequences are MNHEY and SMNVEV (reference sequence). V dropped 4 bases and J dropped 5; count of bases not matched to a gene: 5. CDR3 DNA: TGTGCCAGCAGTTGGGGGGGAATAGACGAGCAGTACTTC. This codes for CASSWGGIDEQYF.

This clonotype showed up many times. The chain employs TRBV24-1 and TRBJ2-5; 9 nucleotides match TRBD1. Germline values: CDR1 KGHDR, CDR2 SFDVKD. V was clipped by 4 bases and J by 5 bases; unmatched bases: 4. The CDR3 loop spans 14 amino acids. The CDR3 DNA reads TGTGCCACCAGTGAAACCGGGACAGGGGAGACCCAGTACTTC. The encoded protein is CATSETGTGETQYF.

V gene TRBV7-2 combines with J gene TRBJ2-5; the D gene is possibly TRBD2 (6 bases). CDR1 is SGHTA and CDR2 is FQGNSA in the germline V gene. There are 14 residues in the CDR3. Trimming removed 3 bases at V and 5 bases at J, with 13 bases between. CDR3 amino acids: CASSFVAGTETQYF. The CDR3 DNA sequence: TGTGCCAGCAGCTTTGTGGCGGGGACGGAGACCCAGTACTTC. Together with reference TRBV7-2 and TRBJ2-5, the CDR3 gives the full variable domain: GAGVSQSPSNKVTEKGKDVELRCDPISGHTALYWYRQSLGQGLEFLIYFQGNSAPDKSGLPSDRFSAERTGGSVSTLTIQRTQQEDSAVYLCASSFVAGTETQYFGPGTRLLVL.

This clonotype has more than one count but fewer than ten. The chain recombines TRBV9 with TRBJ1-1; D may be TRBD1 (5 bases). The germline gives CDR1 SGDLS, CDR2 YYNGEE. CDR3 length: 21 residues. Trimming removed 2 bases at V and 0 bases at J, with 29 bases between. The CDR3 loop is CASSVLVRRPGRGAVNTEAFF. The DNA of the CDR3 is TGTGCCAGCAGCGTTCTTGTCCGTCGCCCGGGGCGTGGGGCGGTGAACACTGAAGCTTTCTTT.

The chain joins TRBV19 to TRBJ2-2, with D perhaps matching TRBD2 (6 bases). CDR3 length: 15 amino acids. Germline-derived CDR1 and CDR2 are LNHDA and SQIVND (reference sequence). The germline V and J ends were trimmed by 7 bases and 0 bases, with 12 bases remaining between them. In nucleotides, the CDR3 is TGTGCCAGTATACCGCCGGGGGCGAACACCGGGGAGCTGTTTTTT. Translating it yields CASIPPGANTGELFF.

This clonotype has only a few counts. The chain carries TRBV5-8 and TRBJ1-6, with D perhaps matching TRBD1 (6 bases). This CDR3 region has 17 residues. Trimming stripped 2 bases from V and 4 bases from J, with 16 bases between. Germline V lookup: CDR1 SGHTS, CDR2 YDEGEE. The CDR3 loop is CASSFGAGAFYNSPLHF. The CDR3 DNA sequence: TGTGCCAGCAGCTTTGGGGCAGGGGCCTTTTATAATTCACCCCTCCACTTT.

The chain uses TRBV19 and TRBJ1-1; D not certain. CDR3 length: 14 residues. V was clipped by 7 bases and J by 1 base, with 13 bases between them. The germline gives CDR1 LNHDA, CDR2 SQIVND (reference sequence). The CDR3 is CASTEGAGNTEAFF. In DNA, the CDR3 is TGTGCCAGTACCGAGGGCGCGGGGAACACTGAAGCTTTCTTT.

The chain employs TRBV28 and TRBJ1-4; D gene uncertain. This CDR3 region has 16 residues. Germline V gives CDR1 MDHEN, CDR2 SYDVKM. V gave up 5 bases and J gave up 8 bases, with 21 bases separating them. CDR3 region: CASSPRWTNRHEKLFF. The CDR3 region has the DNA TGTGCCAGCAGTCCACGATGGACCAATCGGCACGAAAAACTGTTTTTT.

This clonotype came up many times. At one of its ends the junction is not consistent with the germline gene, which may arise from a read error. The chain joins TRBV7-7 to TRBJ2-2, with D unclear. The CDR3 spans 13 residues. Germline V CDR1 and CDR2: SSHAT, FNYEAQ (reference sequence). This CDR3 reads CASSFRSVGELFF. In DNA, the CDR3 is TGTGCTAGCAGCTTTCGTTCAGTCGGGGAGCTGTTTTTT.

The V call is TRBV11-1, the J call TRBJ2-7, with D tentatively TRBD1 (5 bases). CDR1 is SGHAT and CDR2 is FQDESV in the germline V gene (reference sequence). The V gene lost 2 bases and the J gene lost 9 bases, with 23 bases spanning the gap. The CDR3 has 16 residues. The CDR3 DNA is TGTGCCAGCAGCTTATACGAGACAGCAAGCACAGATACGCAGTACTTC. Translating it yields CASSLYETASTDTQYF.

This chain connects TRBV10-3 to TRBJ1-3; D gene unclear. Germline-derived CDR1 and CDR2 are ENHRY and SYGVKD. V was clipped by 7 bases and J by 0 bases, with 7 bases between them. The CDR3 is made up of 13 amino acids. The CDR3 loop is CAIKANSGNTIYF. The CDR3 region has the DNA TGTGCCATCAAGGCGAACTCTGGAAACACCATATATTTT.

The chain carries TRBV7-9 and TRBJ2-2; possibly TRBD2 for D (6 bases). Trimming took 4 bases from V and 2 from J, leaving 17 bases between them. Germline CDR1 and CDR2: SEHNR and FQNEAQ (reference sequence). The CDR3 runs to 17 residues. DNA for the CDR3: TGTGCCAGCAGCTGGCCTCAAGGAGGGCCTAACACCGGGGAGCTGTTTTTT. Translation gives CASSWPQGGPNTGELFF.

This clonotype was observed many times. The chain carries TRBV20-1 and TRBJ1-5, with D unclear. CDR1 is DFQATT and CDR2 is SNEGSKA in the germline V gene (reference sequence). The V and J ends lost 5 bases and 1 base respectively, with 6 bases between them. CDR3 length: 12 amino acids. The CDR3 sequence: CSAPSSNQPQHF. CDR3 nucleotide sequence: TGCAGTGCTCCCTCGAGCAATCAGCCCCAGCATTTT.

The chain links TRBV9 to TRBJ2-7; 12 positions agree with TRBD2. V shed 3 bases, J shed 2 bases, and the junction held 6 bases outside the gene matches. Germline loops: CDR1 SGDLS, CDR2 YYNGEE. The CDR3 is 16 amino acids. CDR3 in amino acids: CASSEGGLAGPYEQYF. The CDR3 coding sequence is TGTGCCAGCAGCGAGGGGGGACTAGCGGGCCCCTACGAGCAGTACTTC.